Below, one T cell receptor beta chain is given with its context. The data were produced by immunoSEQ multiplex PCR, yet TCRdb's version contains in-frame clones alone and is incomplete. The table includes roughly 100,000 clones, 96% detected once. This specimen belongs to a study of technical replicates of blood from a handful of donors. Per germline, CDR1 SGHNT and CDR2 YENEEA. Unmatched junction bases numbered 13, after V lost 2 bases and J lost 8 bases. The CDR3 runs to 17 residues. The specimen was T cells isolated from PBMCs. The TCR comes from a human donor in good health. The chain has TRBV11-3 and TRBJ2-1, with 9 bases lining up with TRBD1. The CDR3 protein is CASSLSSTGGGMYEQFF. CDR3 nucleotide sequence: TGTGCCAGCAGCTTATCATCTACAGGGGGCGGTATGTATGAGCAGTTCTTC.